This TCR beta chain was recorded in a study of blood T cell repertoires in COVID-19. Across the study: The samples span acute and convalescent COVID-19 from the United States, Italy and Spain. T cells, B-cell-depleted T cells, or PBMCs provided the cDNA or gDNA that served as material.

Sequencing used immunoSEQ multiplex PCR; TCRdb keeps in-frame clones, though not all of them. Altogether 150,000 to 200,000 clones are present, roughly 90% being singletons, with the ten largest covering roughly 11%. While infection was still active, Seattle patients were enrolled and then followed longitudinally. V was cut by 8 bases and J by 7 bases, with 12 bases left in between. This CDR3 comprises 13 residues. CDR1 is MRHNA and CDR2 is SNTAGT in the germline V gene. The sequence was obtained from a woman in her sixties or seventies with COVID-19, enrolled during active disease. J is TRBJ1-6 and V is TRBV6-4; D uncertain. Sequenced material: peripheral blood. The CDR3 nucleotides are TGTGCCAGCGCCCCCCAAGCAAATTCACCCCTCCACTTT. It encodes CASAPQANSPLHF.